The source of this TCR beta chain is a study of T-cell reconstitution after alpha-beta-depleted transplantation in children. The CDR3 is made up of 14 amino acids. V was shortened by 6 bases and J by 2 bases, with 13 bases between the two germline ends. The V gene's germline CDR1 is MNHEY and CDR2 SVGAGI. Library preparation (for TCRbeta) was performed with unique molecular identifiers. TCRdb redid the calling of the PCR reads with MiXCR, one entry per CDR3 protein. The table shows about 190,000 distinct CDR3 sequences, with over 5.5% occurring only once. In its sample, this clonotype was seen many times.

The V and J genes are TRBV6-5 and TRBJ1-2; no firm D call. The specimen comprised PBMCs from the stem cell graft donor, sampled from the stem cell graft. The clonotype originates from a human donor who donated a stem cell graft to a child with Wiskott-Aldrich syndrome. CDR3 bases: TGTGCCAGCAGCCGAGACCTTGCCAACTATGGCTACACCTTC. The encoded protein is CASSRDLANYGYTF.